This TCR beta chain emerged from a study of neoadjuvant nivolumab and ipilimumab in lung cancer. At the level of the study: Patients got nivolumab 3 mg/kg on days 1, 15 and 29; combination added ipilimumab 1 mg/kg day 1. Whole-study results and caveats: Pretherapy blood TCR richness correlated positively with resected tumor richness. From pretherapy to surgery, tumor richness and clonality rose with dual therapy.

As regards this clone: The target antigen is unknown.

The CDR3 runs to 13 residues. J gave up 5 bases and V 5 bases, and 3 bases lay outside the gene matches. The V gene's germline CDR1 is SGHAT and CDR2 FQDESV (reference sequence). TCRdb's copy holds only in-frame clones and misses some; the assay was immunoSEQ multiplex PCR. In the table there are around 6,000 clones, less than 65% of which are singletons. The V call is TRBV11-1, the J call TRBJ2-3; 8 bases fit TRBD1. The sample was tumor tissue, taken after neoadjuvant nivolumab, alone or with ipilimumab, at or shortly before surgery. This sequence originates from an adult with non-small cell lung cancer. The CDR3 DNA follows: TGTGCCAGCAGCCGCGACAGGGGAGATACGCAGTATTTT. This translates into CASSRDRGDTQYF.